The present entry profiles one T cell receptor (beta chain) with its context. Sample time point: new active TB diagnosis, blood taken before or within 7 days of starting treatment. V shed 1 base and J shed 0 bases, with 11 bases lying between them. The CDR3 has 16 residues. The V gene's germline CDR1 is SGHRS and CDR2 YFSETQ. These data originate in a study of T cells in tuberculosis. At the level of the study: IGRA-negative adolescents, IGRA-positive adolescents with latent tuberculosis and adults with active tuberculosis formed this South African cohort.

Method: immunoSEQ multiplex PCR; TCRdb's copy keeps in-frame clones and lacks some. The sample has 30,000 to 35,000 clones, 91% seen once. The genes are TRBV5-1 and TRBJ2-4; no clear D. Material: PBMCs, obtained at tuberculosis diagnosis. The source is an adult with tuberculosis. The CDR3 bases are TGCGCCAGCAGCTTGAGCCAGGTCCAAGCCAAAAACATTCAGTACTTC. It specifies CASSLSQVQAKNIQYF.